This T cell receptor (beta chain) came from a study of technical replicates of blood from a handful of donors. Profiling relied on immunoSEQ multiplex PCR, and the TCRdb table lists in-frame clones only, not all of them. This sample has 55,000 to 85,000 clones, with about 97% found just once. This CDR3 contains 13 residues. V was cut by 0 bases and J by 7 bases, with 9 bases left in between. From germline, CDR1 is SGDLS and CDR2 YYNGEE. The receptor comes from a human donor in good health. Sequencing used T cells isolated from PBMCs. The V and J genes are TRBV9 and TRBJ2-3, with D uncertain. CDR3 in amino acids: CASSVDVEYTQYF. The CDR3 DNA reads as TGTGCCAGCAGCGTAGATGTGGAGTATACGCAGTATTTT.